The sample holds one count of the clone carrying this T cell receptor beta chain. The data derive from a study of blood T cell repertoires in COVID-19. The germline V gene has CDR1 MGHDK and CDR2 SYGVNS. Trimming removed 7 bases at V and 7 bases at J, with 11 bases between. The CDR3 runs to 13 residues. Repertoires were generated with immunoSEQ multiplex PCR, while TCRdb's copy carries only in-frame clones and drops some. The table lists some 240,000 clones, under 90% of them singletons. Specimen: PBMCs or T cells enriched from blood (not recorded which). The TCR was taken from a man under 40 with acute COVID-19. The genes are TRBV25-1 and TRBJ1-6, with D possibly TRBD1 on 6 matching bases. The chain's CDR3 is CASKLDRNSPLHF. For the CDR3, the DNA is TGTGCCAGCAAATTGGACAGAAATTCACCCCTCCACTTT.